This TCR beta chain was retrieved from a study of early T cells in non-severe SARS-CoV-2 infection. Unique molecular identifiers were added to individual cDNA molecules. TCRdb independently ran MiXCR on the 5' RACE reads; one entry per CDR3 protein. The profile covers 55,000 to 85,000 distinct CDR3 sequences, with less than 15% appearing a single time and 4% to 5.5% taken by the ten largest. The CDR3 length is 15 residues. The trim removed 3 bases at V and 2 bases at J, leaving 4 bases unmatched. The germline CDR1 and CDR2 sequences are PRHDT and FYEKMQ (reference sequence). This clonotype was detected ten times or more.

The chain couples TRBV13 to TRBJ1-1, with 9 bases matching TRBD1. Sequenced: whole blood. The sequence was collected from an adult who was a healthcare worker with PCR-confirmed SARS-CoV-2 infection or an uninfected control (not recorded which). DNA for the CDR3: TGTGCCAGCAGCTTTTGGGGACAGGGCAACACTGAAGCTTTCTTT. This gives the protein CASSFWGQGNTEAFF. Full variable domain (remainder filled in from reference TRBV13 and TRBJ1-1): AAGVIQSPRHLIKEKRETATLKCYPIPRHDTVYWYQQGPGQDPQFLISFYEKMQSDKGSIPDRFSAQQFSDYHSELNMSSLELGDSALYFCASSFWGQGNTEAFFGQGTRLTVV.